Listed here are 27 T cell receptor beta chains from one sample, sequenced in a study of T-cell reconstitution after alpha-beta-depleted transplantation in children. For TCRbeta, the library was prepared with unique molecular identifiers. TCRdb passed the PCR reads through MiXCR, listing each CDR3 protein once. The data contain 670,000 or so distinct CDR3 sequences, approximately 14% of them singletons. Sequenced here: PBMCs, sampled before TCRalphabeta/CD19-depleted stem cell transplant. The receptors derive from a girl aged 2 to 10 with congenital amegakaryocytic thrombocytopenia, due to receive a stem cell transplant.

This clonotype was detected many times. The gene calls are TRBV20-1 and TRBJ2-7; unclear D gene. CDR3 length: 12 residues. Trimming left V 1 base short and J 1 base short, with 5 bases between. The germline gives CDR1 DFQATT, CDR2 SNEGSKA (reference sequence). CDR3 protein: CSARVGSYEQYF. The CDR3 nucleotides read TGCAGTGCTAGAGTAGGGTCCTACGAGCAGTACTTC.

The chain uses TRBV7-9 and TRBJ1-1; perhaps TRBD1 as D (6 bases). Germline CDR1 SEHNR, CDR2 FQNEAQ (reference sequence). The CDR3 consists of 15 residues. Trimming removed 5 bases from V and 1 base from J, with 14 bases in between. The CDR3 spells CASSPSMTGNTEAFF. The DNA for the CDR3 is TGTGCCAGCAGCCCCTCGATGACAGGGAACACTGAAGCTTTCTTT.

Many counts were recorded for this clonotype. The chain has TRBV12-3 or TRBV12-4 and TRBJ2-1; TRBD2 matches 13 bases. Trimming took 3 bases from V and 0 from J; bases not matched to a gene: 11. There are 20 residues in the CDR3. For the CDR3, the DNA is TGTGCCAGCAGTTTGCCCAAACCTACTAGCGGGAGGGCCTCCTACAATGAGCAGTTCTTC. It translates to CASSLPKPTSGRASYNEQFF.

This clonotype was counted at least ten times. The V call is TRBV20-1, the J call TRBJ2-1; D remains ambiguous. The CDR3 sequence is 12 residues long. Germline CDR1 reads DFQATT; CDR2 reads SNEGSKA (reference sequence). V lost 6 bases and J lost 5, with 11 bases in between. The CDR3 region has the DNA TGCAGTGCGTCTAGGGATCACAATGAGCAGTTCTTC. It is translated as CSASRDHNEQFF.

In its sample, this clonotype was seen many times. The rearrangement links TRBV10-3 to TRBJ2-2; TRBD1 agrees at 9 bases. CDR1 and CDR2 (germline): ENHRY, SYGVKD. This CDR3 contains 15 residues. J gave up 1 base and V 6 bases, and 3 bases lay outside the gene matches. Here the CDR3 reads CAIRRTGVNTGELFF. CDR3 sequence (DNA): TGTGCCATCAGACGGACAGGGGTGAACACCGGGGAGCTGTTTTTT.

In this sample, this clonotype turned up many times. The genes are TRBV5-1 and TRBJ2-1; no clear D gene. CDR1 is SGHRS, CDR2 YFSETQ, per germline. This CDR3 contains 12 residues. Trimming pared 0 bases from V and 10 bases from J, leaving 8 bases between. The CDR3 DNA reads as TGCGCCAGCAGCTTGGAACGCTTCGAGCAGTTCTTC. This encodes CASSLERFEQFF.

This clonotype has at least ten counts. The chain has TRBV6-2 or TRBV6-3 and TRBJ2-1, with 7 bases lining up with TRBD1. CDR1 MNHEY and CDR2 SVGEGT come from the germline V gene. The CDR3 sequence is 15 residues long. Unmatched junction bases numbered 3, after V lost 1 base and J lost 3 bases. The CDR3 DNA follows: TGTGCCAGCAGTTACTATGGACAGGTCTACAATGAGCAGTTCTTC. Protein product: CASSYYGQVYNEQFF.

This clonotype was detected a few times. The V call is TRBV27, the J call TRBJ2-1, with D unclear. V lost 3 bases and J 4 bases, leaving 10 bases between the germline ends. The CDR3 contains 14 residues. Germline loops: CDR1 MNHEY, CDR2 SMNVEV (reference sequence). The CDR3 sequence is CASSLVNGYNEQFF. CDR3 in DNA: TGTGCCAGCAGTTTGGTCAACGGATACAATGAGCAGTTCTTC.

The genes are TRBV19 and TRBJ1-5; a possible D gene is TRBD1 (6 bases). V was clipped by 9 bases and J by 4 bases, with 13 bases between them. Germline V gene sequence: CDR1 LNHDA, CDR2 SQIVND (reference sequence). The CDR3 runs to 13 residues. This CDR3 reads CASAQGRNQPQHF. The CDR3 bases are TGTGCCAGCGCACAGGGTCGAAATCAGCCCCAGCATTTT.

This chain joins TRBV5-1 and TRBJ2-3, with 10 nucleotides matching TRBD2. The V and J ends lost 0 bases and 5 bases, in that order; junction bases with no gene match: 3. The germline gives CDR1 SGHRS, CDR2 YFSETQ. The CDR3 sequence is 15 residues long. The chain's CDR3 is CASSLGQREGDTQYF. For the CDR3, the DNA is TGCGCCAGCAGCTTGGGCCAGCGGGAGGGAGATACGCAGTATTTT.

This clonotype was observed many times. V gene TRBV5-1 combines with J gene TRBJ2-7; 7 bases agree with TRBD1. Unmatched junction bases numbered 4, after V lost 1 base and J lost 0 bases. The CDR3 consists of 15 residues. In germline, CDR1 is SGHRS, CDR2 YFSETQ. The CDR3 region is CASSLSGTVSYEQYF. CDR3 in DNA: TGCGCCAGCAGCTTGAGTGGGACAGTCTCCTACGAGCAGTACTTC.

This clonotype was found a few times. Compared with germline, one end of the junction differs, possibly owing to a read error. The chain recombines TRBV3-1 with TRBJ2-1, with TRBD2 matching over 8 bases. Germline lookup yields CDR1 LGHDT and CDR2 YNNKEL (reference sequence). The CDR3 spans 19 residues. The CDR3 sequence: CASTQVPSGWISSYNEQFF. CDR3 nucleotide sequence: TGTGCCAGCACCCAAGTTCCTAGCGGGTGGATAAGCTCCTACAATGAGCAGTTCTTC.

This clonotype was seen ten or more times. This rearrangement joins TRBV29-1 to TRBJ2-7; D is possibly TRBD2 (5 bases). V gave up 4 bases and J gave up 6 bases, with 13 bases separating them. Germline V gene lookup returns CDR1 SQVTM and CDR2 ANQGSEA. The CDR3 covers 12 residues. In DNA form, the CDR3 reads TGCAGCGTTGCCCGGGATCGGTTCGAGCAGTACTTC. The encoded protein is CSVARDRFEQYF.

The chain is built from TRBV7-9 and TRBJ2-7, with D perhaps given as TRBD1 or TRBD2 (6 bases each). Trimming took off 8 bases at V and 5 bases at J, with 16 bases between the two ends. The CDR3 covers 13 residues. The germline gives CDR1 SEHNR, CDR2 FQNEAQ (reference sequence). The CDR3 loop is CASVTTGGHEQYF. The DNA of the CDR3 is TGTGCCAGCGTTACGACCGGGGGCCACGAGCAGTACTTC.

At least ten counts were recorded for this clonotype. This sequence joins TRBV24-1 and TRBJ1-5; the D is unclear. Germline V gene sequence: CDR1 KGHDR, CDR2 SFDVKD. V lost 4 bases, J lost 9 bases, and 9 bases lay in between. The CDR3 spans 12 residues. Here the CDR3 DNA reads TGTGCCACCAGTGAGGCCGGAGGGCCCCAGCATTTT. It is translated as CATSEAGGPQHF.

This clonotype was seen repeatedly, ten times or more. The rearrangement links TRBV12-3 or TRBV12-4 to TRBJ2-4; perhaps TRBD2 as D (6 bases). The V gene lost 5 bases and the J gene lost 8 bases, with 16 bases spanning the gap. The CDR3 spans 14 residues. In DNA, the CDR3 is TGTGCCAGCAGTGAGGCTAGCGTCAATCACATTCAGTACTTC. Its translation is CASSEASVNHIQYF.

This clonotype was detected a few times. This chain joins TRBV11-2 and TRBJ2-1; D unresolved. The ends were cut back, 9 bases at V and 8 bases at J, with 11 bases in the middle. CDR3 length equals 11 residues. CDR1 is SGHAT, CDR2 FQNNGV, per germline. The CDR3, as DNA: TGTGCCAGTCAGCTTATACATGAGCAGTTCTTC. Protein sequence: CASQLIHEQFF.

This clonotype was found a few times. The chain combines TRBV4-2 with TRBJ2-7; D might be TRBD1 (7 bases). Trimming stripped 7 bases from V and 3 bases from J, with 19 bases between. The CDR3 consists of 15 residues. Germline V gene sequence: CDR1 LGHNA, CDR2 YNFKEQ. CDR3 nucleotides: TGTGCCAGCACCCAGGGGGTCGAAGCGGGCTACGAGCAGTACTTC. It translates to CASTQGVEAGYEQYF.

This clonotype was counted at least ten times. The V gene is TRBV20-1, the J gene TRBJ1-1; tentatively, D is TRBD1 (5 bases). Trimming took 3 bases from V and 3 from J, leaving 20 bases between them. The CDR3 extends over 16 amino acids. From germline, CDR1 is DFQATT and CDR2 SNEGSKA (reference sequence). This CDR3 is CSASRAAGTSYTEAFF. CDR3 in DNA: TGCAGTGCTAGTCGGGCTGCTGGGACTTCTTACACTGAAGCTTTCTTT.

This clonotype was observed at least ten times. The V call is TRBV7-9, the J call TRBJ1-6; D not resolved. Trimming took off 1 base at V and 6 bases at J, with 13 bases between the two ends. The CDR3 contains 16 residues. CDR1 SEHNR and CDR2 FQNEAQ come from the germline V gene (reference sequence). CDR3 sequence (DNA): TGTGCCAGCAGCTTAGATACGCCGGGTCCTAATTCACCCCTCCACTTT. Its translation: CASSLDTPGPNSPLHF.

This clonotype has only a few counts. The genes are TRBV20-1 and TRBJ2-1; D gene ambiguous. V lost 4 bases to trimming and J lost 0 bases, with 13 bases between them. The CDR3 covers 15 residues. Germline assignment: CDR1 DFQATT and CDR2 SNEGSKA (reference sequence). Written as DNA, the CDR3 is TGCAGTGCTATAACCATCATCCGCTCCTACAATGAGCAGTTCTTC. Translated: CSAITIIRSYNEQFF.

As regards this clonotype: An end of the junction does not agree with germline; a read error may underlie this. J is TRBJ2-1 and V is TRBV5-1; tentatively, D is TRBD2 (7 bases). CDR3 size: 16 residues. The germline gives CDR1 SGHRS, CDR2 YFSETQ. The CDR3 reads CASSLFGGLDTSELFF. The DNA of the CDR3 is TGCGCCAGCAGCTTGTTCGGGGGGCTAGATACTAGCGAGCTGTTCTTC.

This clonotype was recorded many times. The rearrangement joins TRBV29-1 to TRBJ2-7, with TRBD2 identical over 7 bases. With 3 bases clipped from V and 6 bases from J, the junction kept 8 bases outside the gene matches. This CDR3 comprises 13 residues. The germline V gene encodes CDR1 SQVTM and CDR2 ANQGSEA. CDR3 protein: CSVDSGTSAEQYF. For the CDR3, the DNA is TGCAGCGTTGACTCAGGCACTAGCGCCGAGCAGTACTTC.

This clonotype has ten or more counts. The V and J genes are TRBV4-1 and TRBJ1-2; weak D call: TRBD1 (6 bases). The CDR3 covers 14 residues. V gave up 4 bases and J gave up 5 bases, with 14 bases separating them. The germline gives CDR1 MGHRA, CDR2 YSYEKL. CDR3 sequence reads: CASSPQGKPYGYTF. As DNA, the CDR3 is TGCGCCAGCAGCCCTCAGGGGAAACCGTATGGCTACACCTTC.

This clonotype was seen repeatedly, ten times or more. This chain joins TRBV6-1 and TRBJ2-7; 14 bases are shared with TRBD2. V shed 5 bases, J shed 6 bases, and the junction held 3 bases outside the gene matches. The CDR3 is 14 amino acids. Germline CDR1 and CDR2: MNHNS and SASEGT. Here the CDR3 reads CASSPGLAGVEQYF. The CDR3 DNA reads as TGTGCCAGCAGTCCGGGACTAGCGGGAGTCGAGCAGTACTTC.

Many counts were recorded for this clonotype. V gene TRBV10-3 combines with J gene TRBJ2-3; D gene unclear. CDR3 size: 15 residues. The V and J ends lost 8 bases and 2 bases respectively, with 17 bases between them. CDR1 is ENHRY, CDR2 SYGVKD, per germline. The CDR3 protein is CAIAAGTRNTDTQYF. The CDR3 region has the DNA TGTGCCATCGCTGCCGGAACCAGGAACACAGATACGCAGTATTTT.

On this clonotype itself: This may stem from a read error, because a much larger clone lies one nucleotide away. The DNA of the CDR3 is TGTGCCAGCAGCTTAGTGTACAGGGGCCGGTCTGGGGCCAACGCCCTGACTTTC. Encoded protein: CASSLVYRGRSGANALTF. The chain recombines TRBV7-4 with TRBJ2-6; 7 nucleotides agree with TRBD1. The CDR3 extends over 18 amino acids. Germline-derived CDR1 and CDR2 are SGHVT and SQSDAQ. The whole variable domain, filled in from reference TRBV7-4 and TRBJ2-6, reads GAGVSQSPRYKVAKRGRDVALRCDSISGHVTLYWYRQTLGQGSEVLTYSQSDAQRDKSGRPSGRFSAERPERSVSTLKIQRTEQGDSAVYLCASSLVYRGRSGANALTFGAGSRLTVL.